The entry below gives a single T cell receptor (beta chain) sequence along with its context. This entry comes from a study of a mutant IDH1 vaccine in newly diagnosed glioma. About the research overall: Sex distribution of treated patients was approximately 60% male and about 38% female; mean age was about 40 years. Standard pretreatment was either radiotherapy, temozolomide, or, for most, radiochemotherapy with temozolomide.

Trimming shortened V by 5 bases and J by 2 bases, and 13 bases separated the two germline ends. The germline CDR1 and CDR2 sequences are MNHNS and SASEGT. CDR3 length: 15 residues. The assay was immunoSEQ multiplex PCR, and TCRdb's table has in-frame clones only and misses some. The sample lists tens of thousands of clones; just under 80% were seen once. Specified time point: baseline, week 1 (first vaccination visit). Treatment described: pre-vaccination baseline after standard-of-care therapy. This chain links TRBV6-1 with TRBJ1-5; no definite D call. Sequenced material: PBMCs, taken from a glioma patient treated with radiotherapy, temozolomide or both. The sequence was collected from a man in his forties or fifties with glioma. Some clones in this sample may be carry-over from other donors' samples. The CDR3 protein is CASSLYEGGNQPQHF. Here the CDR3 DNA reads TGTGCCAGCAGTCTTTATGAGGGCGGCAATCAGCCCCAGCATTTT.